This T cell receptor beta chain was documented in a study of cytomegalovirus exposure and HLA in healthy donors. Findings and limits, study-wide: Reportedly, a later analysis found an Asian-associated ancestry cluster had fewer N-insertions than the roughly 700-donor mean. An analysis that was carried out later associated 15,000 to 20,000 TCR beta sequences with HLA alleles at 0.05 false discovery rate.

The primer mix had 60 Vbeta and 13 Jbeta primers. The repertoire was sequenced with immunoSEQ multiplex PCR; TCRdb's copy has only in-frame clones and lacks some. This sample has over 150,000 clones; approximately 82% occur once, and the top ten carry roughly 1.2%. Points on this clone: What it binds is unknown.

This CDR3 has 14 amino acids. The V end was cut by 5 bases, the J end by 4 bases, with 12 bases between. Germline V gene lookup returns CDR1 SEHNR and CDR2 FQNEAQ (reference sequence). Source material: PBMCs. This TCR came from a girl aged 2-10 years in good health and CMV-seropositive. The chain has TRBV7-9 and TRBJ1-5, with D perhaps TRBD1 (5 bases). The CDR3 DNA reads TGTGCCAGCAGCCCCAAGCAGGGAAATCAGCCCCAGCATTTT. The encoded protein is CASSPKQGNQPQHF.